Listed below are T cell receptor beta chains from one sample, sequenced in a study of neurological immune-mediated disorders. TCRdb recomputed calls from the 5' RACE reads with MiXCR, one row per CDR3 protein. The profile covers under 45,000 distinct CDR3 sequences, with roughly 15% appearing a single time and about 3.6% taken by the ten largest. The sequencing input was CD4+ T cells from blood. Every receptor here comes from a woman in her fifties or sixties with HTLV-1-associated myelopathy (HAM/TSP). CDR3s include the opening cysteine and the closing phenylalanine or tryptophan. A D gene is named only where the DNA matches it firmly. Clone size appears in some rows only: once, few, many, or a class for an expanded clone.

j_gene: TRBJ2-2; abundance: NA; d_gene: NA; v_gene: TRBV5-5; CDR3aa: CASSLNFGDKGQTGELFF; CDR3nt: TGTGCCAGCAGCTTGAATTTCGGGGACAAAGGACAGACCGGGGAGCTGTTTTTT
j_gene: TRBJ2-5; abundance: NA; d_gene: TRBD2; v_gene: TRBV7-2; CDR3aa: CASSPRNHIVLAVRGEETQYF; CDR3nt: TGTGCCAGCAGCCCGCGTAACCACATAGTGCTAGCGGTGCGGGGGGAAGAGACCCAGTACTTC
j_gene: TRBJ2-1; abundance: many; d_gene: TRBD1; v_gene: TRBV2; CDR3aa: CASRTGDLYNEQFF; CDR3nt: TGTGCCAGCAGGACAGGGGACCTCTACAATGAGCAGTTCTTC
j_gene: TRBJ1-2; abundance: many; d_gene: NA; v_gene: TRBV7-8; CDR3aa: CASSADGRYGYTF; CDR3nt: TGTGCCAGCAGCGCCGACGGACGCTATGGCTACACCTTC
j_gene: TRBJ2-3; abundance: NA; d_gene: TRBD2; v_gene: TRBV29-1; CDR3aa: CSVPSSREWADTQYF; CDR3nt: TGCAGCGTTCCCTCTTCGCGGGAGTGGGCAGATACGCAGTATTTT
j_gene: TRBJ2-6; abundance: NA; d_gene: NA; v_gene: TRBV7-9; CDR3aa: CASSSRNRSWANVLTF; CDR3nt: TGTGCCAGCAGCTCCAGGAACCGCTCTTGGGCCAACGTCCTGACTTTC
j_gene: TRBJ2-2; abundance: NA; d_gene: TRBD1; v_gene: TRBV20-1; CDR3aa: CSARGTGGFGTGELFF; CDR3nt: TGCAGTGCTAGGGGAACAGGGGGCTTCGGCACCGGGGAGCTGTTTTTT
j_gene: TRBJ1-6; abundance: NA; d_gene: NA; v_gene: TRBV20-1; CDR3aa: CSARDLRGVSNSPLHF; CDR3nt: TGCAGTGCTAGAGATCTAAGAGGGGTCTCCAATTCACCCCTCCACTTT
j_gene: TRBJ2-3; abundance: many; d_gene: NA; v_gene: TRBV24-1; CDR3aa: CATSDSGFRPDTQYF; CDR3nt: TGTGCCACCAGTGATTCGGGATTCCGCCCGGATACGCAGTATTTT
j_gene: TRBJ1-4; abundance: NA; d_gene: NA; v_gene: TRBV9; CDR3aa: CASSDGEKLFF; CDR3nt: TGTGCCAGCAGCGACGGGGAAAAACTGTTTTTT
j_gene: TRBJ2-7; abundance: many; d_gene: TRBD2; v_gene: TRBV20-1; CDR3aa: CSASPIGTSGAYEQYF; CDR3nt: TGCAGTGCTTCCCCAATAGGGACTAGCGGAGCCTACGAGCAGTACTTC
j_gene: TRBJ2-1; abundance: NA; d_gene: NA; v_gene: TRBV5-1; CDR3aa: CASSLGTTRWGEQFF; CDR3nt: TGCGCCAGCAGCTTGGGGACCACACGTTGGGGTGAGCAGTTCTTC
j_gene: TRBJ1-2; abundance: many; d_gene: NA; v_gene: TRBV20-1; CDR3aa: CSAKTLANYGYTF; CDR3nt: TGCAGTGCTAAGACTTTAGCTAACTATGGCTACACCTTC
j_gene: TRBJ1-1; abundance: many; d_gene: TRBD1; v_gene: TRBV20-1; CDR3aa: CSASFTGVMNTEAFF; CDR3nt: TGCAGTGCTAGTTTCACAGGGGTAATGAACACTGAAGCTTTCTTT
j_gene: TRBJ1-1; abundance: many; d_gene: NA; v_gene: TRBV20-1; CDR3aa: CSATRGGGMNTEAFF; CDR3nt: TGCAGTGCTACCCGGGGGGGGGGGATGAACACTGAAGCTTTCTTT
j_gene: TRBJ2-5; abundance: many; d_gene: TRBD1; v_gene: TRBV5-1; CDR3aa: CASSSGTGGVEETQYF; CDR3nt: TGCGCCAGCAGCTCCGGGACAGGGGGGGTGGAGGAGACCCAGTACTTC
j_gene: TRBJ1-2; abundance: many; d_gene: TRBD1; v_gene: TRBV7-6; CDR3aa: CASSPGQEAGYTF; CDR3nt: TGTGCCAGCAGTCCGGGACAGGAGGCTGGCTACACCTTC
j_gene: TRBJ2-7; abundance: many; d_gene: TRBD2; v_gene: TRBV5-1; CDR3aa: CASSPAGGPYEQYF; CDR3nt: TGCGCCAGCAGCCCGGCGGGGGGGCCCTACGAGCAGTACTTC
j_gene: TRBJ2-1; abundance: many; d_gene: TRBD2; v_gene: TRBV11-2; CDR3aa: CASSSNGGGNYNEQFF; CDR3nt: TGTGCCAGCAGCTCCAATGGGGGGGGGAACTACAATGAGCAGTTCTTC
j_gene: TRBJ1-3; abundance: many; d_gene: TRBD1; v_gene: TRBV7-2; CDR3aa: CASSPLGQGPLGNTIYF; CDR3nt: TGTGCCAGCAGCCCCCTAGGACAGGGGCCGTTAGGAAACACCATATATTTT
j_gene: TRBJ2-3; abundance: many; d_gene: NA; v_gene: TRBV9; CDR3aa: CASSVDGSTDTQYF; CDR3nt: TGTGCCAGCAGCGTAGATGGGAGCACAGATACGCAGTATTTT
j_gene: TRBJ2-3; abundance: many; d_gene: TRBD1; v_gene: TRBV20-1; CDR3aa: CSAREIQGTDTQYF; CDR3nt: TGCAGTGCTAGAGAGATACAGGGGACAGATACGCAGTATTTT
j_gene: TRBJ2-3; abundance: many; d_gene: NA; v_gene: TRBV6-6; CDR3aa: CASSYGRGFTDTQYF; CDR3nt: TGTGCCAGCAGTTATGGTCGGGGTTTCACAGATACGCAGTATTTT
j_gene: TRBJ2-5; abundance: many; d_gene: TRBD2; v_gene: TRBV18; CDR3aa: CASSRHRGEETQYF; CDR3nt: TGTGCCAGCTCACGCCATCGGGGGGAAGAGACCCAGTACTTC
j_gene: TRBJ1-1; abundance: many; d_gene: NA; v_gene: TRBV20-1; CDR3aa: CSARRNGVNTEAFF; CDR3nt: TGCAGTGCTAGAAGGAATGGGGTGAACACTGAAGCTTTCTTT
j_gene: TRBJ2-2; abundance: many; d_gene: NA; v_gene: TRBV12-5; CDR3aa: CASGLVRAGELFF; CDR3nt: TGTGCTAGTGGTTTGGTACGAGCCGGGGAGCTGTTTTTT
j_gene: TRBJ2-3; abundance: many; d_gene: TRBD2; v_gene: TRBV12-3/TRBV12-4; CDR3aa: CASKGTSGGRTDTQYF; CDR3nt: TGTGCCAGCAAGGGGACTAGCGGGGGACGCACAGATACGCAGTATTTT
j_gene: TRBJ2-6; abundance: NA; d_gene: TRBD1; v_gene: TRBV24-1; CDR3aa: CATGDSSNSGANVLTF; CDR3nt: TGTGCCACCGGGGACAGTTCAAACTCTGGGGCCAACGTCCTGACTTTC
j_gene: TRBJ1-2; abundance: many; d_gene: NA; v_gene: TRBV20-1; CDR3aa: CSAPDGNYGYTF; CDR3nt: TGCAGTGCCCCTGACGGGAACTATGGCTACACCTTC
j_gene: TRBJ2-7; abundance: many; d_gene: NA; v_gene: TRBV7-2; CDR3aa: CASSYQSGPSIYYEQYF; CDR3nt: TGTGCCAGCAGCTATCAGTCGGGACCCTCTATTTATTACGAGCAGTACTTC
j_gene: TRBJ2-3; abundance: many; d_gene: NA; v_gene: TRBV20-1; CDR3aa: CSAHYLLRTDTQYF; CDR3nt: TGCAGTGCTCATTATTTGCTCCGGACAGATACGCAGTATTTT
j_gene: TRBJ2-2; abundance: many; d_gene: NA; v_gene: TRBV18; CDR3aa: CASSPADTGELFF; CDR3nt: TGTGCCAGCTCCCCGGCGGACACCGGGGAGCTGTTTTTT
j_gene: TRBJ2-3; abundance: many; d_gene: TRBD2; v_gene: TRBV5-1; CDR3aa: CASRESRGGRDTQYF; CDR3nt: TGCGCCAGCAGGGAATCCCGGGGGGGCCGAGATACGCAGTATTTT
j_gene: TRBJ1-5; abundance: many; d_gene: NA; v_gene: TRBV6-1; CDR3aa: CASSVDRDQPQHF; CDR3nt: TGTGCCAGCAGTGTGGACAGAGATCAGCCCCAGCATTTT
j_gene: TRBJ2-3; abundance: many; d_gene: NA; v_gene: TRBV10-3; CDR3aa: CAISESEWSTDTQYF; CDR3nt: TGTGCCATCAGTGAGTCCGAGTGGAGCACAGATACGCAGTATTTT
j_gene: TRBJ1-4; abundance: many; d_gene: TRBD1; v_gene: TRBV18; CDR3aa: CASSPRPGQINEKLFF; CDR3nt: TGTGCCAGCTCACCACGACCGGGACAGATAAATGAAAAACTGTTTTTT
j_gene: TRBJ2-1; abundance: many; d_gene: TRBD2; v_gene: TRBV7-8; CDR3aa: CASTDLLAGNYNEQFF; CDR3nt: TGTGCCAGCACCGATCTACTAGCGGGGAACTACAATGAGCAGTTCTTC
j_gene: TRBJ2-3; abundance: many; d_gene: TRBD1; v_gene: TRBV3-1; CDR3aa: CASSHRQGLSTDTQYF; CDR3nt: TGTGCCAGCAGCCACAGACAGGGGCTGAGCACAGATACGCAGTATTTT
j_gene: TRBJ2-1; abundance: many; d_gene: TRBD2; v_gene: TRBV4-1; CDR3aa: CASSPLGGGAVPYNEQFF; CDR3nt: TGCGCCAGCAGCCCCCTGGGCGGGGGGGCCGTCCCTTACAATGAGCAGTTCTTC
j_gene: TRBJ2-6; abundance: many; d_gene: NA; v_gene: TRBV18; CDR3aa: CASSAESSGANVLTF; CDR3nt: TGTGCCAGCTCAGCGGAAAGCTCTGGGGCCAACGTCCTGACTTTC
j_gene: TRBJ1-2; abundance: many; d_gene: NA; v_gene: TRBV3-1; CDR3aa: CASSQDIGAGGYTF; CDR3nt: TGTGCCAGCAGCCAAGATATAGGGGCGGGGGGCTACACCTTC
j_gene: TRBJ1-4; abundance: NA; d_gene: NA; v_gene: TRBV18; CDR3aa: CASSPSGRQNEKLFF; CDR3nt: TGTGCCAGCTCACCTTCGGGACGCCAGAATGAAAAACTGTTTTTT
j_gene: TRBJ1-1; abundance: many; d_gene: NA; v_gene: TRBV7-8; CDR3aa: CASSSLMNTEAFF; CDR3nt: TGTGCCAGCAGCTCATTAATGAACACTGAAGCTTTCTTT
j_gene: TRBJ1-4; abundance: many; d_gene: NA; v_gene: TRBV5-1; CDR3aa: CASSPRGGRADEKLFF; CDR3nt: TGCGCCAGCAGCCCCCGTGGAGGGAGGGCGGATGAAAAACTGTTTTTT
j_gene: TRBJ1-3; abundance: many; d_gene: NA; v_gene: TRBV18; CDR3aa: CASSPPRQIYSGNTIYF; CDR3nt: TGTGCCAGCTCACCCCCGAGACAGATCTACTCTGGAAACACCATATATTTT
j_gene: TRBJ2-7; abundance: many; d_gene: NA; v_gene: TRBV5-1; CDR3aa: CASSLRIEPIGEQYF; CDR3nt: TGCGCCAGCAGCTTGAGAATAGAGCCGATAGGCGAGCAGTACTTC
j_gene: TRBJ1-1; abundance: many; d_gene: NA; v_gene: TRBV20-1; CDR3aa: CSAHKDSLNTEAFF; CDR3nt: TGCAGTGCTCACAAGGACAGTTTGAACACTGAAGCTTTCTTT
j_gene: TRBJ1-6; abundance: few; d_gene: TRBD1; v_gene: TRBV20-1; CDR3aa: CSALGQGDSPLHF; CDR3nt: TGCAGTGCGCTGGGACAGGGGGATTCACCCCTCCACTTT
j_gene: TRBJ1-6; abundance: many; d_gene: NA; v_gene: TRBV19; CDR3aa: CASRPPILGTSRMWNNSPLHF; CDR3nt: TGTGCCAGTAGACCCCCAATTCTCGGGACAAGCCGAATGTGGAATAATTCACCCCTCCACTTT